Given below is one T cell receptor (beta chain) in context. Its antigen is currently not known. No base quality values were provided; no much bigger clone lies one nucleotide off. The CDR3 has 13 amino acids, counting the end cysteine and phenylalanine. Only the CDR3 portion is preserved as DNA: 39 bases, with reading frame beginning at the first base. The germline V gene encodes CDR1 SNHLY and CDR2 FYNNEI. V lost 3 bases and J lost 5 bases; the stretch between them is 10 bases long. Patients with autoimmune disease history or receiving systemic immunosuppression were excluded from the trial. Peripheral blood for TCR sequencing was collected from all dose cohorts at baseline, on cycle 4 day 1, and on cycle 7 day 1. Samples came from an open-label, multicenter, first-in-human phase I dose-escalation trial of ivuxolimab. Adults with locally advanced or metastatic melanoma, renal cell, hepatocellular, or head and neck squamous cell carcinoma were enrolled in the trial. CD4+ and CD8+ T cells were sorted separately from peripheral blood before TCR sequencing.

This sample was included in a study of OX40 agonist ivuxolimab in advanced cancers. Turning to the overall study: The costimulatory receptor OX40 (CD134) was targeted by ivuxolimab, a fully human IgG2 agonistic monoclonal antibody. Partial responses were achieved by three dose-escalation patients, of whom one had hepatocellular carcinoma and two had cutaneous melanoma. Patients were allowed to have had prior anti-PD-1, anti-PD-L1 or anti-CTLA-4 therapy, and approximately 37% of the dose-escalation patients had been treated with checkpoint inhibitors. Intravenous ivuxolimab was administered to patients every 2 weeks at six dose levels: 0.01, 0.1, 0.3, 1.5, 3 and 10 mg/kg. Of the approximately 54 patients in dose escalation, about 19 had hepatocellular carcinoma, approximately 15 had melanoma, 9 had renal cell carcinoma and 9 had head and neck cancer. Peripheral TCRbeta sequencing was intended to test whether TCR sequence diversity was altered and clonal T-cell expansion was caused by ivuxolimab. In the dose-escalation cohort, 75% to 90% of patients were male, and the mean age was 60 years with a range of roughly 20 to 85. The paper reports the monotherapy dose-escalation portion (N of about 52 patients) of the phase I ivuxolimab trial. General conclusions and limits of the study: Which antigens the clonally expanded peripheral T cells were specific for was not determined. At doses of 0.1 to 3.0 mg/kg, clonal expansion of both CD4+ and CD8+ blood T cells was observed from baseline to week 6. After ivuxolimab, CD8+ T cells had more expanded clones than CD4+ T cells on average. In partial responders in the 0.1-3.0 mg/kg groups, normalized peripheral clonal expansion was found to be among the lowest, especially among CD8+ T cells. Low levels of normalized T-cell clonal expansion were also seen in some patients who did not respond.

For sequencing of the TCRbeta CDR3 region, genomic DNA was extracted from the sorted cells. The immunoSEQ Assay was used for sequencing of TCRbeta CDR3 regions. Drawn from immuneACCESS, this table holds only the in-frame rearrangements with V and J called that TCRdb kept. Clones are partly lost; checked studies trace under half to an unresolved V gene and leave the rest unexplained. The sample table records 12,000 or so clones; around four fifths of these occur just once. Under 9.5% of the sample is taken by the ten largest. The sequence links TRBV2 to TRBJ1-1; no confident D gene assignment can be made. The sample in question was CD4+ or CD8+ T cells sorted from blood, obtained in a trial of the OX40 agonist ivuxolimab. The origin of this receptor is an adult with an advanced solid tumor such as melanoma, head and neck, liver or kidney cancer. The CDR3 corresponds to CASSDSFRTEAFF. Here is the DNA: TGTGCCAGCAGTGACAGTTTCAGGACTGAAGCTTTCTTT.